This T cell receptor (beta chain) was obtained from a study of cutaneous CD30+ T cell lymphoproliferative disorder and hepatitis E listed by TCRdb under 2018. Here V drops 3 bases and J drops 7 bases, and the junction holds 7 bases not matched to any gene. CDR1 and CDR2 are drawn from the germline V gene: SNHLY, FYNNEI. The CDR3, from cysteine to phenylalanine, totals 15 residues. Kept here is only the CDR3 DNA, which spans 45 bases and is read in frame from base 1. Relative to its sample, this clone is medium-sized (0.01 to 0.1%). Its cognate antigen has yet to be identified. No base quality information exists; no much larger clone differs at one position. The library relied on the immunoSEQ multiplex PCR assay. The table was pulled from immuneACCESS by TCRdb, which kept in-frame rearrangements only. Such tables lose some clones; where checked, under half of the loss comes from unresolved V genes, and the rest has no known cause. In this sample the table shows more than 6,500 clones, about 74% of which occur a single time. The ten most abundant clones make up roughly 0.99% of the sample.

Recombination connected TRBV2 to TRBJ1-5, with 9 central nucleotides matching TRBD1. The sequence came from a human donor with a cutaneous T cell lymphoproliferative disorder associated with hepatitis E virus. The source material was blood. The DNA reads TGTGCCAGCAGTGAGATGGGACAGGGTAGGCAGCCCCAGCATTTT. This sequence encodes CASSEMGQGRQPQHF.